This T cell receptor beta chain originates from a study of T cells of healthy individuals (dated by TCRdb to between 2017 and 2018). Trimming removed 9 bases from V and 7 bases from J; the gene matches leave 4 bases unexplained. Measured from the cysteine to the phenylalanine, the CDR3 is 12 residues long. Here the CDR3 DNA is all that survives: 36 bases in frame from base 1. The library was produced with 5' RACE. Sequencing took place on an Illumina MiSeq. TCRdb trimmed public reads at Q25 via fastp, called clones via MiXCR and kept in-frame beta chains. Identical CDR3 proteins give one entry, which carries the most common genes and DNA. In this sample the table shows 60,000 to 75,000 distinct CDR3 sequences, under 20% of which occur a single time. The top ten constitute roughly 4.7% of the sample. In regard to this clonotype: Its recognized antigen is unknown. Base qualities were left out, and no much larger clone turns up one base away.

The sequence joins TRBV12-3 or TRBV12-4 to TRBJ2-3; a stretch of 10 junction bases matches TRBD2. The receptor's source is a human donor in good health. CDR3 reads: CASSGGNYTQYF. The bases read TGTGCCAGTAGCGGGGGGAATTATACGCAGTATTTT.